This T cell receptor (beta chain) was sequenced for a study of blood T cell repertoires in COVID-19. The overall study: The study drew acute and convalescent COVID-19 samples from the United States, Italy and Spain.

The trim removed 6 bases at V and 8 bases at J, leaving 9 bases unmatched. Germline V gene sequence: CDR1 SGHKS, CDR2 YYEKEE (reference sequence). CDR3 length: 14 amino acids. Produced via immunoSEQ multiplex PCR; TCRdb's table is partial and in-frame only. The sample consists of approximately 170,000 clones, roughly four fifths of them appearing once. The sample consisted of peripheral blood. The TCR was taken from a human donor with acute or convalescent COVID-19. The donor label of this sample is uncertain. This rearrangement joins TRBV5-5 to TRBJ2-2; 8 positions agree with TRBD2. CDR3 bases: TGTGCCAGCATAAATGTGGCGGGAGGTGGGGAGCTGTTTTTT. The encoded protein is CASINVAGGGELFF.